This T cell receptor (beta chain) derives from a study of blood T cell repertoires in COVID-19. Study context: Specimens from acute and convalescent COVID-19 originated in the United States, Italy and Spain. T cells, B-cell-depleted T cells, or PBMCs supplied cDNA or gDNA.

This CDR3 spans 13 amino acids. Per the germline V gene, CDR1 is MNHEY and CDR2 is SVGAGI. Trimming took 7 bases from V and 1 from J, leaving 11 bases between them. Per the original data handling: By means of reference gene primer amplification, nucleated cell counts were estimated. Only in-frame clones appear in the TCRdb table, and some are missing; sequencing was by immunoSEQ multiplex PCR. The DNA gave D and trimming, while V, J and clone size come from that table. The table records some 230,000 clones, around 80% of them present only once. The J gene is TRBJ2-7, the V gene TRBV6-5; possibly TRBD1 for D (6 bases). The receptor was isolated from a woman aged 55-75 years who had recovered from COVID-19. Sequencing input: peripheral blood. Here the CDR3 DNA reads TGTGCCAGCATCCTACAGGGTTCCTACGAGCAGTACTTC. Protein: CASILQGSYEQYF.